The 10 T cell receptor beta chains below were found in one sample sequenced in a study of blood T cell repertoires in COVID-19. Generated by immunoSEQ multiplex PCR, the TCRdb table keeps only in-frame clones and is missing some. The repertoire holds about 220,000 clones, with about nine tenths as singletons. Sequencing was carried out using PBMCs or T cells enriched from blood (not recorded which). These receptors originate from a woman aged 40-49 years with acute COVID-19.

The genes are TRBV6-5 and TRBJ1-6; no firm D call. Germline loops: CDR1 MNHEY, CDR2 SVGAGI. The length of the CDR3 is 13 residues. The V gene lost 6 bases and the J gene lost 8 bases, with 11 bases spanning the gap. This CDR3 reads CASRRETYSPLHF. CDR3 nucleotides: TGTGCCAGCAGGCGGGAGACCTATTCACCCCTCCACTTT.

The chain uses TRBV7-2 and TRBJ1-5, with D possibly being TRBD1 (5 bases). Trimming cost V 1 base and J 8 bases, with 9 bases left between them. The CDR3 is 13 residues long. Germline V lookup: CDR1 SGHTA, CDR2 FQGNSA. CDR3 nucleotide sequence: TGTGCCAGCAGCTTAGGGGTCAGGGAGCCCCAGCATTTT. Protein: CASSLGVREPQHF.

The chain employs TRBV6-5 and TRBJ2-5, with 9 bases matching TRBD1. The CDR3 sequence is 15 residues long. V lost 5 bases, J lost 2 bases, and 6 bases stayed unmatched. Germline V gene lookup returns CDR1 MNHEY and CDR2 SVGAGI. In DNA, the CDR3 is TGTGCCAGCAGTCCGGGACAGGGTCTACAAGAGACCCAGTACTTC. Translated, it gives CASSPGQGLQETQYF.

This clone was counted a single time. The chain recombines TRBV6-5 with TRBJ2-1, with 10 bases that match TRBD2. In germline, CDR1 is MNHEY, CDR2 SVGAGI. After removal of 4 bases from V and 9 bases from J, the junction contained 6 bases not matched to a gene. The CDR3 sequence is 14 residues long. The CDR3 loop is CASSFSLAGVEQFF. CDR3 DNA sequence: TGTGCCAGCAGTTTTAGCCTAGCGGGGGTTGAGCAGTTCTTC.

The V call is TRBV13, the J call TRBJ1-6, with 7 bases identical to TRBD1. The length of the CDR3 is 14 residues. Unmatched junction bases numbered 6, after V lost 4 bases and J lost 9 bases. CDR1 is PRHDT and CDR2 is FYEKMQ in the germline V gene (reference sequence). The CDR3: CASSWDSNGSPLHF. CDR3 nucleotides: TGTGCCAGCAGCTGGGACAGTAACGGTTCACCCCTCCACTTT.

The chain couples TRBV2 to TRBJ1-6, with 7 bases identical to TRBD1. This CDR3 spans 13 amino acids. The ends lost 8 bases at V and 5 bases at J; junction bases unmatched: 3. CDR1 and CDR2 (germline): SNHLY, FYNNEI. CDR3 protein: CASAGTDNSPLHF. The CDR3, as DNA: TGTGCCAGCGCCGGGACAGATAATTCACCCCTCCACTTT.

The J gene is TRBJ2-1, the V gene TRBV2, with a tentative D call TRBD1 (7 bases). The V gene lost 6 bases and the J gene lost 5 bases, with 8 bases spanning the gap. Germline V gene sequence: CDR1 SNHLY, CDR2 FYNNEI. The CDR3 spans 12 residues. The CDR3 loop is CASSRGDNEQFF. Written as DNA, the CDR3 is TGTGCCAGCAGCAGGGGGGACAATGAGCAGTTCTTC.

At least ten counts were recorded for this clone. The gene calls are TRBV6-5 and TRBJ2-7; 9 positions agree with TRBD1. Germline V gene sequence: CDR1 MNHEY, CDR2 SVGAGI. After removal of 6 bases from V and 6 bases from J, the junction contained 6 bases not matched to a gene. This CDR3 spans 13 amino acids. The CDR3 DNA is TGTGCCAGCAGAACGGGACAGGGAGCCGAGCAGTACTTC. Translation gives CASRTGQGAEQYF.

This chain joins TRBV18 and TRBJ1-4; D is unresolved. Trimming removed 4 bases from V and 1 base from J, with 7 bases in between. The CDR3 spans 14 residues. Germline V CDR1 and CDR2: KGHSH, LQKENI. CDR3 bases: TGTGCCAGCTCACAGGGAGTAACTAATGAAAAACTGTTTTTT. Encoded protein: CASSQGVTNEKLFF.

The chain combines TRBV7-6 with TRBJ1-5; TRBD1 aligns across 8 bases. The CDR3 runs to 15 residues. The junction had 7 bases not matched to a gene; V was cut back by 5 bases and J by 4 bases. Germline V gene sequence: CDR1 SGHVS, CDR2 FNYEAQ. The CDR3 coding sequence is TGTGCCAGCAGCGAAGGCAGGGGGCTAAATCAGCCCCAGCATTTT. Amino acids: CASSEGRGLNQPQHF.